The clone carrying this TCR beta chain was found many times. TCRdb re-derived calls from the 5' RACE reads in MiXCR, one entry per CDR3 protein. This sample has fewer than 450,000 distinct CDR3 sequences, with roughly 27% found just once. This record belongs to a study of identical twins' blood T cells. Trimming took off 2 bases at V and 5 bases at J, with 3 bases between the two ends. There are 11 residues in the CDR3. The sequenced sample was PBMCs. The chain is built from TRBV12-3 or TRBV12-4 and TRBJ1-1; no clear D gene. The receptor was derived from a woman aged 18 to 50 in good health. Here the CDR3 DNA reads TGTGCCAGCAGTTTATCAACTGAAGCTTTCTTT. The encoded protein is CASSLSTEAFF.